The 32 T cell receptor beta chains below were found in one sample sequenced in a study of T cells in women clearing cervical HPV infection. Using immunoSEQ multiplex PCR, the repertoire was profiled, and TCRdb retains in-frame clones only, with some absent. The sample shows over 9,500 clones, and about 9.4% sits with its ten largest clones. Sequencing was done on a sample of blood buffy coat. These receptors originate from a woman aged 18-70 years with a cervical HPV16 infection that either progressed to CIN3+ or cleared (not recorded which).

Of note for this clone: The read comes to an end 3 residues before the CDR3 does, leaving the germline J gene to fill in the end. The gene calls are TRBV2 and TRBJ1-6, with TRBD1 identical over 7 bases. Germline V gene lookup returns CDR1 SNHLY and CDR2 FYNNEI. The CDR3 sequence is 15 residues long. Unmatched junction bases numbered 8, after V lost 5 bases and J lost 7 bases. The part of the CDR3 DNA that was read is TGTGCCAGCAGTCAACAGGGGTCTCCAAATTCACCC. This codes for CASSQQGSPNSP. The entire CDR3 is CASSQQGSPNSPLHF. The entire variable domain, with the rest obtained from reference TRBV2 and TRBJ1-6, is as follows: EPEVTQTPSHQVTQMGQEVILRCVPISNHLYFYWYRQILGQKVEFLVSFYNNEISEKSEIFDDQFSVERPDGSNFTLKIRSTKLEDSAMYFCASSQQGSPNSPLHFGNGTRLTVT.

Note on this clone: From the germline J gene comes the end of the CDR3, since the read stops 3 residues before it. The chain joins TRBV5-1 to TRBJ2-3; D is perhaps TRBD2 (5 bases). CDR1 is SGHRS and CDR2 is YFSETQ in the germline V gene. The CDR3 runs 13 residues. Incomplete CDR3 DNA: TGCGCCAGCAATTTCGGGGATCAAGAGACG. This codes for CASNFGDQET. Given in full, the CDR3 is CASNFGDQETQYF.

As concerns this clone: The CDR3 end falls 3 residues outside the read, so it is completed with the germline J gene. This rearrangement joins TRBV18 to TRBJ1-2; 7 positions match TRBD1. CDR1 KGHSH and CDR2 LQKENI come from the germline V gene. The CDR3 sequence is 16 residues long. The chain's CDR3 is CASSPQRGQVPDTYTF. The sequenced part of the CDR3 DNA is TGTGCCAGCTCACCTCAAAGGGGGCAAGTCCCAGATACC.

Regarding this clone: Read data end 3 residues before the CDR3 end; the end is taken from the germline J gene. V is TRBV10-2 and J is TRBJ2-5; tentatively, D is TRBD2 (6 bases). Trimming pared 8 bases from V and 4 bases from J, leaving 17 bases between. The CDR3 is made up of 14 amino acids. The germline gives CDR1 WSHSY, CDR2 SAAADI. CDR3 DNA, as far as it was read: TGCGCCAGCTTAGGTCAGCTCGGGGGAGAGACC. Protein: CASLGQLGGET. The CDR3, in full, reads CASLGQLGGETQYF.

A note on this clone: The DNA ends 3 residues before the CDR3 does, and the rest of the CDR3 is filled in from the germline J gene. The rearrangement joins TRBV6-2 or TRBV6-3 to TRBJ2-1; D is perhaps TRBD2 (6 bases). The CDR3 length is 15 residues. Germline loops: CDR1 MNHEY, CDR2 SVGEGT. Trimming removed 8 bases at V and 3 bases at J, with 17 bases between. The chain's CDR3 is CASARSLANYNEQFF. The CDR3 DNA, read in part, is TGTGCCAGCGCGCGTTCTCTAGCGAACTACAATGAG.

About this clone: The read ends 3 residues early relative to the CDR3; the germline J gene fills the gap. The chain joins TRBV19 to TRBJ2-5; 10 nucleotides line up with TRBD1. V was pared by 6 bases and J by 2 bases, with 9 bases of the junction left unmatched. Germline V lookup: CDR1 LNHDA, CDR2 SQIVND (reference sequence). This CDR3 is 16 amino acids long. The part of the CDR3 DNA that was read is TGTGCCAGTAGCCCATCGGGACAGGGGATTCAAGAGACC. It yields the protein CASSPSGQGIQET. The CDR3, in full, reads CASSPSGQGIQETQYF.

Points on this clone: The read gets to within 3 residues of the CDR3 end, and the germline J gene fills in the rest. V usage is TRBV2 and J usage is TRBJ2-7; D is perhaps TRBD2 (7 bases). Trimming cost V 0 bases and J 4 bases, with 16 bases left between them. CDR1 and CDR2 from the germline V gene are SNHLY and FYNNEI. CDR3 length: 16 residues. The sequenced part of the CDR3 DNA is TGTGCCAGCAGTGAAGCGAGGGGGGGGCCGGGGTACGAG. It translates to CASSEARGGPGYE. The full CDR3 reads CASSEARGGPGYEQYF.

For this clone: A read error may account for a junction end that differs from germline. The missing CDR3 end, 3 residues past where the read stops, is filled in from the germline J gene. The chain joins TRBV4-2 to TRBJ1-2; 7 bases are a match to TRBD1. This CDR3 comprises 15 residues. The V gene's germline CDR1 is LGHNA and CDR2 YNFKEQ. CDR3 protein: CASSQDGDRAYGYTF. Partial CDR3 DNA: TGCGCCAGCAGCCAAGATGGCGACAGGGCCTATGGC.

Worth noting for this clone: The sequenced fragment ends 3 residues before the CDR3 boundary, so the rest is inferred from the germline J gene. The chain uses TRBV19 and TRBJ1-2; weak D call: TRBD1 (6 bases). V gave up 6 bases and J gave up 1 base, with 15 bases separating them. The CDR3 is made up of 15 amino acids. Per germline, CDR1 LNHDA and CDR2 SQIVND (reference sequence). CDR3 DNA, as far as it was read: TGTGCCAGTAGCCCAGCGACAGGACTTAACTATGGC. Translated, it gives CASSPATGLNYG. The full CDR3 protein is CASSPATGLNYGYTF.

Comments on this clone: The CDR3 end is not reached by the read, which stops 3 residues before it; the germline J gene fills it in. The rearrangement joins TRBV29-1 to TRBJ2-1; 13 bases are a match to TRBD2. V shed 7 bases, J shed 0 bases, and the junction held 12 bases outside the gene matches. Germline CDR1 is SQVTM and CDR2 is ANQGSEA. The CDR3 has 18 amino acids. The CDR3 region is CSGAGLAGIKSSYNEQFF. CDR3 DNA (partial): TGCAGCGGGGCGGGACTAGCGGGGATAAAAAGCTCCTACAATGAG.

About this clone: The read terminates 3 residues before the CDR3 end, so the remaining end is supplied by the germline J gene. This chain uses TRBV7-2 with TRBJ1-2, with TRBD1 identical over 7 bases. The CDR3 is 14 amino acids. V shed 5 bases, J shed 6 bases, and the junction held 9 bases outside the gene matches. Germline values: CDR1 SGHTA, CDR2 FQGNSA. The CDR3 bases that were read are TGTGCCAGCAGCCTAAACACCGGGACAGATGGC. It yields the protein CASSLNTGTDG. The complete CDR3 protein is CASSLNTGTDGYTF.

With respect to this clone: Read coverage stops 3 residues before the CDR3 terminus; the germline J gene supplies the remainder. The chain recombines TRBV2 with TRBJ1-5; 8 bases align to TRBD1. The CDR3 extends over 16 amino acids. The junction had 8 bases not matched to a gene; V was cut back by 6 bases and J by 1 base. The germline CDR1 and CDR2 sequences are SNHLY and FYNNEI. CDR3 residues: CASSLQGGRSNQPQHF. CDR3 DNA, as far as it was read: TGTGCCAGCAGCCTACAGGGGGGGAGAAGCAATCAGCCC.

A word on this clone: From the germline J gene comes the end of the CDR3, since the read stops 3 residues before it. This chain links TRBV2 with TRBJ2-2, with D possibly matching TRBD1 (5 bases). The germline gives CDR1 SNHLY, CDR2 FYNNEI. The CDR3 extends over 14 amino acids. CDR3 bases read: TGTGCCAGCAGCAAAACAGGACAAAATGAAAAG. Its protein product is CASSKTGQNEK. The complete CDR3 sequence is CASSKTGQNEKLFF.

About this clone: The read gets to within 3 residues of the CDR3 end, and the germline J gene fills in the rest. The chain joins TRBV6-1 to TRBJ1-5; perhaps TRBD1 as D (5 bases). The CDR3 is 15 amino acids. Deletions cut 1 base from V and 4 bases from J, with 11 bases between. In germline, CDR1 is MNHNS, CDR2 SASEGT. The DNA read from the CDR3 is TGTGCCAGCAGTGAAGTATGGGGGGGGAATCAGCCC. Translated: CASSEVWGGNQP. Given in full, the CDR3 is CASSEVWGGNQPQHF.

The covered CDR3 bases are TGTGCCAGCAGCTCTGATAGCGGGGGAACCGATCCC. Translated: CASSSDSGGTDP. The CDR3 in its entirety is CASSSDSGGTDPQHF. The chain uses TRBV7-2 and TRBJ1-5, with TRBD1 as a possible D gene (5 bases). With the read ending 3 residues before the CDR3 end, the germline J gene is used to fill in that end. Looked up from germline, CDR1 is SGHTA and CDR2 is FQGNSA. CDR3 length: 15 residues.

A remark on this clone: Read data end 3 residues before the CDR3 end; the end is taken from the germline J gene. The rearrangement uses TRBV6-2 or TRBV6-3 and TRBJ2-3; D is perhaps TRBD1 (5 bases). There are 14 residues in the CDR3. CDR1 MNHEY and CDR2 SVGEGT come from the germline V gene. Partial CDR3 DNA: TGTGCCAGCAGTTATCAGGGTGGCAATCAGCCG. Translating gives CASSYQGGNQP. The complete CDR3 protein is CASSYQGGNQPQYF.

The CDR3 is CASSRYGVGAQGDEQYF. Incomplete CDR3 DNA: TGTGCCAGCAGCCGTTATGGGGTGGGGGCTCAGGGGGACGAG. The rearrangement uses TRBV12-3 or TRBV12-4 and TRBJ2-7; 7 nucleotides match TRBD1. The CDR3 end is not reached by the read, which stops 3 residues before it; the germline J gene fills it in. V shed 6 bases and J 5 bases; nucleotides not matched to a gene: 19. The CDR3 length is 17 residues.

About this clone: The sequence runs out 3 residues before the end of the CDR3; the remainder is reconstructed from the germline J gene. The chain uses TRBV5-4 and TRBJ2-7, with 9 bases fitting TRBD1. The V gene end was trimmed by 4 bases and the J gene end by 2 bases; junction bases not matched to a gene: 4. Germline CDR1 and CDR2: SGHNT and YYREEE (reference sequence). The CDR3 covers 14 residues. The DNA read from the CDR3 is TGTGCCAGCAGCCGACAGGGGGGACCCTACGAG. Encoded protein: CASSRQGGPYE. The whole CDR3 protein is CASSRQGGPYEQYF.

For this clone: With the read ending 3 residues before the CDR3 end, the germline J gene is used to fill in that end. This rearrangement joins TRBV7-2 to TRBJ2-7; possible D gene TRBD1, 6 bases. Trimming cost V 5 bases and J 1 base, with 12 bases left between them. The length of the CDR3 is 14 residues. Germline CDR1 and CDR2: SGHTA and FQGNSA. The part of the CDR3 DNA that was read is TGTGCCAGCAGCCTAGACAGGATATCCTACGAG. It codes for CASSLDRISYE. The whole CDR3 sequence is CASSLDRISYEQYF.

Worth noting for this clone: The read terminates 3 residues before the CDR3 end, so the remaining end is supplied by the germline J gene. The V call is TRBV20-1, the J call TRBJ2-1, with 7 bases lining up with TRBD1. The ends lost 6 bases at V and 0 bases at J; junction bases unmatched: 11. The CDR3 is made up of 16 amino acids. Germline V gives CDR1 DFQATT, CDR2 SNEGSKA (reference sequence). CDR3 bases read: TGCAGTGCATACAGGGGACCAACCAACTCCTACAATGAG. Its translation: CSAYRGPTNSYNE. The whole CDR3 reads CSAYRGPTNSYNEQFF.

CDR3 bases read: TGTGCCAGCAGTGCTTCCTGGGACAGGGGCCTTGGAGGC. This sequence encodes CASSASWDRGLGG. The full CDR3 is CASSASWDRGLGGYTF. The chain recombines TRBV2 with TRBJ1-2, with 10 bases aligning to TRBD1. Coverage ceases 3 residues before the CDR3 finishes, and the germline J gene fills in the end. This CDR3 contains 16 residues. Germline values: CDR1 SNHLY, CDR2 FYNNEI.

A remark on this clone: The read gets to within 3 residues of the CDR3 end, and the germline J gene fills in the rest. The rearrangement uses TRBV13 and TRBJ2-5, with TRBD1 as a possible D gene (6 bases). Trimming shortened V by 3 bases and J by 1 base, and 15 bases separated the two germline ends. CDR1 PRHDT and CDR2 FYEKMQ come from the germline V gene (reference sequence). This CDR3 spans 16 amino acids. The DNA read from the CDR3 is TGTGCCAGCAGCTTCAGCCAGGGGCTAGGCCAAGAGACC. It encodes CASSFSQGLGQET. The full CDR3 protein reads CASSFSQGLGQETQYF.

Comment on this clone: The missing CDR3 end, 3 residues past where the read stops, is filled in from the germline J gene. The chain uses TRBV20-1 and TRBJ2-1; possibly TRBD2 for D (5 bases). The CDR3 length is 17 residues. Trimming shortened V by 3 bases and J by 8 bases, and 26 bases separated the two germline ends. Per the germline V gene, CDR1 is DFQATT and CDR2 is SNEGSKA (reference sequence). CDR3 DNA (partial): TGCAGTGCTAGGGACTTTAAGGTAGCGCGGTCTTTGGATGAG. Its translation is CSARDFKVARSLDE. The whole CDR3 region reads CSARDFKVARSLDEQFF.

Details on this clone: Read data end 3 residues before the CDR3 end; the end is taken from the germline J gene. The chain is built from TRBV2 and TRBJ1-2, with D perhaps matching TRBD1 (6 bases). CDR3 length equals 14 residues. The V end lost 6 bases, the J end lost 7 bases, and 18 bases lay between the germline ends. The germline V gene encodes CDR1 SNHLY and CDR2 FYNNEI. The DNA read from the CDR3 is TGTGCCAGCAGCCTAGGGACATCCAGTGGTGGC. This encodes CASSLGTSSGG. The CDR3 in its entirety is CASSLGTSSGGYTF.

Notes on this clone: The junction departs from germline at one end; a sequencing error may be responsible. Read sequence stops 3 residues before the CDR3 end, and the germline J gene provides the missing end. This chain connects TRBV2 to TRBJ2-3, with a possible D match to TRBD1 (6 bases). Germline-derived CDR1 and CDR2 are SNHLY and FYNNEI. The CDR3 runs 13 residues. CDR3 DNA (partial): TGTGCCAGCATCCTTACAGGGTCAGAGACG. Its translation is CASILTGSET. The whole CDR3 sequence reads CASILTGSETQYF.

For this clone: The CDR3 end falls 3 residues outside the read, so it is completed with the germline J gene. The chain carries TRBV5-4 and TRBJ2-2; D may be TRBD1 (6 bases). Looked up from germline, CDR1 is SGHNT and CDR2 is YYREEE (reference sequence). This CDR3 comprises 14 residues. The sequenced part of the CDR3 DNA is TGTGCCAGCAGCGTCGGGACATTGAATGAAAAG. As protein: CASSVGTLNEK. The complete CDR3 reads CASSVGTLNEKLFF.

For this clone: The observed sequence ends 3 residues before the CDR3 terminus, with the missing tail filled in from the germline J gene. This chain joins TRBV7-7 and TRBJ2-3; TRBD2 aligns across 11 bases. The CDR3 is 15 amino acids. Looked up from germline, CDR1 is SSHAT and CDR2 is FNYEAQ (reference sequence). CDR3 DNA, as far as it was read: TGTGCCAGCAGGGAGACTAGCGGGGCCCTGGGAACG. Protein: CASRETSGALGT. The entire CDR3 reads CASRETSGALGTQYF.

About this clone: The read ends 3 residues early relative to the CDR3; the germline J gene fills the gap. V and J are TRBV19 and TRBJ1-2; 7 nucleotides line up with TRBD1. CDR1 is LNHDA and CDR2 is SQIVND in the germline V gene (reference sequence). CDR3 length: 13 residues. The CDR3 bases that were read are TGTGCCAGTAGTGAGGGACAGACCAATGAC. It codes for CASSEGQTND. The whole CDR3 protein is CASSEGQTNDYTF.

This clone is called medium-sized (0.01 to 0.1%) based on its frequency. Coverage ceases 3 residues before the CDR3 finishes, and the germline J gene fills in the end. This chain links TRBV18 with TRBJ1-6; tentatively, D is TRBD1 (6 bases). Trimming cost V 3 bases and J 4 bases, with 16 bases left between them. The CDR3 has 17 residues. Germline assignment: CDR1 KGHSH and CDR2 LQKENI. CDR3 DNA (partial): TGTGCCAGCTCACCTCGGGACCGGGGGGCGTATAATTCACCC. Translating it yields CASSPRDRGAYNSP. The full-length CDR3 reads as CASSPRDRGAYNSPLHF. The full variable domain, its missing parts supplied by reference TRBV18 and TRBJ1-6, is NAGVMQNPRHLVRRRGQEARLRCSPMKGHSHVYWYRQLPEEGLKFMVYLQKENIIDESGMPKERFSAEFPKEGPSILRIQQVVRGDSAAYFCASSPRDRGAYNSPLHFGNGTRLTVT.

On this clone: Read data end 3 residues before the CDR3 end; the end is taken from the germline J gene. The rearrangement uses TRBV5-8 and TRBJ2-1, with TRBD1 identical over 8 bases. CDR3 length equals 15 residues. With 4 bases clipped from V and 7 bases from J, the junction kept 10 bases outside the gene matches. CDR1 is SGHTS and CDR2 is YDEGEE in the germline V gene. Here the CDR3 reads CASSPRDRFNNEQFF. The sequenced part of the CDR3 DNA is TGTGCCAGCAGCCCCCGGGACAGGTTTAATAATGAG.

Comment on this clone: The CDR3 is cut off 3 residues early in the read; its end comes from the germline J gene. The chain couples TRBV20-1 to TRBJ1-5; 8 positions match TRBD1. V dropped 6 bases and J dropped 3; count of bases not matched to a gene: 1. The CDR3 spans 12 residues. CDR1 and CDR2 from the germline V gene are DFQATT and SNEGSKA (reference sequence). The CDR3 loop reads CSAGQANQPQHF. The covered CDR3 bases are TGCAGTGCGGGACAGGCCAATCAGCCC.

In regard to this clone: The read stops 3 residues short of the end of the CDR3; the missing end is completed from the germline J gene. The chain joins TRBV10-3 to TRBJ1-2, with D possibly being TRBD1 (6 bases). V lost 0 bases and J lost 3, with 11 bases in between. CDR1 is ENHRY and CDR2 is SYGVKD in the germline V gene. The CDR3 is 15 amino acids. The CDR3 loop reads CAISESRAGDYGYTF. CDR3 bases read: TGTGCCATCAGTGAGTCGAGGGCAGGGGACTATGGC.